Listed here are 21 T cell receptor beta chains from one sample, sequenced in a study of blood T cells in healthy people across ages. Next came a second PCR, run for about 7 to 12 cycles, which used a sample-barcoded 5' primer along with a J-beta primer mix. TCRdb re-derived calls from the 5' RACE reads in MiXCR, one entry per CDR3 protein. The sample yields 550,000 to 700,000 distinct CDR3 sequences, roughly 29% seen once. The sequenced sample consisted of blood. The receptors derive from a woman in her seventies in good health.

V is TRBV6-2 or TRBV6-3 and J is TRBJ2-5; D might be TRBD1 (5 bases). From germline, CDR1 is MNHEY and CDR2 SVGEGT. The CDR3 runs to 14 residues. With 7 bases removed from V and 1 base from J, the gap between germline ends came to 13 bases. The CDR3 coding sequence is TGTGCCAGCAATGCATCGACAGTCCAAGAGACCCAGTACTTC. Its protein is CASNASTVQETQYF.

This chain links TRBV7-9 with TRBJ2-2; D gene ambiguous. The CDR3 extends over 14 amino acids. Germline CDR1 is SEHNR and CDR2 is FQNEAQ (reference sequence). V dropped 5 bases and J dropped 6 bases, with 13 bases sitting between them. The CDR3 DNA reads as TGTGCCAGCAGCCCGTCAGAGTTCGCCGGGGAGCTGTTTTTT. Translated, it gives CASSPSEFAGELFF. The full variable domain, rest sourced from reference TRBV7-9 and TRBJ2-2, is DTGVSQNPRHKITKRGQNVTFRCDPISEHNRLYWYRQTLGQGPEFLTYFQNEAQLEKSRLLSDRFSAERPKGSFSTLEIQRTEQGDSAMYLCASSPSEFAGELFFGEGSRLTVL.

This clonotype was seen ten or more times. V gene TRBV7-2 combines with J gene TRBJ2-5; 8 nucleotides agree with TRBD1. Germline CDR1 reads SGHTA; CDR2 reads FQGNSA. This CDR3 is 15 amino acids long. J was trimmed by 2 bases and V by 4 bases; bases with no gene match: 6. The CDR3 region is CASSSSGTGQETQYF. In DNA, the CDR3 is TGTGCCAGCAGCTCCTCTGGGACAGGTCAAGAGACCCAGTACTTC.

In nucleotides, the CDR3 is TGCGCCAGCAGCCAGAAACCCGGGACAGGGGGATACGAGCAGTACTTC. Its protein product is CASSQKPGTGGYEQYF. The genes are TRBV4-3 and TRBJ2-5; TRBD1 matches at 11 bases. The end of the DNA aligns better with TRBJ2-7, so the J call may be wrong. This CDR3 is 16 amino acids long. Germline CDR1 reads LGHNA; CDR2 reads YSLEER.

This clonotype was picked up one time. V and J are TRBV6-5 and TRBJ2-3; no clear D gene. CDR1 MNHEY and CDR2 SVGAGI come from the germline V gene. V dropped 7 bases and J dropped 2 bases, with 7 bases sitting between them. The CDR3 length is 12 residues. The CDR3 here is CASKELTDTQYF. Written as DNA, the CDR3 is TGTGCCAGCAAAGAGCTCACAGATACGCAGTATTTT.

J is TRBJ2-1 and V is TRBV6-2 or TRBV6-3, with D tentatively TRBD2 (6 bases). The J call may be wrong; the DNA end is better matched by TRBJ2-5. CDR1 is MNHEY and CDR2 is SVGEGT in the germline V gene. The CDR3 loop spans 11 amino acids. CDR3 region: CASREYGTQYF. The CDR3 bases are TGTGCCAGCCGGGAGTATGGGACCCAGTACTTC.

The table lists this clonotype with a few counts. V and J are TRBV29-1 and TRBJ1-4; the D is unclear. V was shortened by 3 bases and J by 7 bases, with 6 bases between the two germline ends. The length of the CDR3 is 11 residues. CDR1 and CDR2 from the germline V gene are SQVTM and ANQGSEA. CDR3 nucleotides: TGCAGCGTTGAGAGCTCTGAAAAACTGTTTTTT. Translation gives CSVESSEKLFF.

This clonotype was seen more than once but under ten times. The chain uses TRBV7-9 and TRBJ2-5; D is unclear. The CDR3 is 13 residues long. The germline gives CDR1 SEHNR, CDR2 FQNEAQ (reference sequence). The V and J ends lost 5 bases and 7 bases respectively, with 14 bases between them. CDR3 bases: TGTGCCAGCAGCAAAGGCACAGCCCCGACCCAGTACTTC. Amino acid sequence: CASSKGTAPTQYF.

The chain uses TRBV21-1 and TRBJ2-1; TRBD2, the D gene given by the table, was not confirmed from the DNA. TRBV21-1 is marked as a pseudogene. There are 18 residues in the CDR3. This CDR3 reads CASSKGLAGASSYNEQFF. CDR3 DNA: TGTGCCAGCAGCAAGGGACTAGCGGGGGCCTCCTCCTACAATGAGCAGTTCTTC.

This chain links TRBV5-1 with TRBJ1-4, with D possibly being TRBD1 (6 bases). The V end lost 9 bases, the J end lost 1 base, and 13 bases lay between the germline ends. Germline loops: CDR1 SGHRS, CDR2 YFSETQ. This CDR3 has 14 residues. In DNA form, the CDR3 reads TGCGCCATCCCCACAGGGCTAACTAATGAAAAACTGTTTTTT. It specifies CAIPTGLTNEKLFF.

A few counts support this clonotype. The chain recombines TRBV19 with TRBJ2-6; no reliable D call. There are 14 residues in the CDR3. The germline gives CDR1 LNHDA, CDR2 SQIVND (reference sequence). The V gene lost 1 base and the J gene lost 1 base, with 2 bases spanning the gap. The CDR3 coding sequence is TGTGCCAGTAGTATAGGGTCTGGGGCCAACGTCCTGACTTTC. As protein: CASSIGSGANVLTF.

This chain links TRBV5-1 with TRBJ2-2, with 8 bases that match TRBD2. The germline V gene encodes CDR1 SGHRS and CDR2 YFSETQ. J was trimmed by 4 bases and V by 3 bases; bases with no gene match: 5. The CDR3 contains 15 residues. CDR3 bases: TGCGCCAGCAGCTGGCTAGCGGGTAGCACCGGGGAGCTGTTTTTT. This encodes CASSWLAGSTGELFF.

The CDR3 sequence: CASSLVPNTGELFF. CDR3 sequence (DNA): TGTGCCAGCAGTTTAGTTCCCAACACCGGGGAGCTGTTTTTT. The chain employs TRBV12-3 or TRBV12-4 and TRBJ2-2; D not certain. V shed 1 base and J shed 2 bases, with 5 bases lying between them. The length of the CDR3 is 14 residues.

V and J are TRBV5-1 and TRBJ1-5, with a possible D match to TRBD1 (5 bases). Deletions cut 4 bases from V and 3 bases from J, with 11 bases between. CDR1 and CDR2 (germline): SGHRS, YFSETQ. The CDR3 contains 14 residues. This chain's CDR3 is CASSPGGDNQPQHF. DNA for the CDR3: TGCGCCAGCAGCCCTGGGGGGGACAATCAGCCCCAGCATTTT.

The chain carries TRBV2 and TRBJ1-2; weak D call: TRBD1 (6 bases). This CDR3 has 14 residues. Deletions cut 5 bases from V and 2 bases from J, with 12 bases between. Per germline, CDR1 SNHLY and CDR2 FYNNEI. The CDR3 sequence: CASSLEQGNYGYTF. CDR3 DNA sequence: TGTGCCAGCAGTTTGGAACAGGGAAACTATGGCTACACCTTC.

This clonotype turned up a few times. The chain employs TRBV4-1 and TRBJ2-7; D remains unclear. Germline V gene lookup returns CDR1 MGHRA and CDR2 YSYEKL. Trimming cost V 5 bases and J 7 bases, with 27 bases left between them. The CDR3 has 17 amino acids. CDR3 amino acids: CASSTYSQRFTFREQYF. The CDR3 nucleotides read TGCGCCAGCAGCACCTACTCACAGAGATTTACTTTTCGGGAGCAGTACTTC.

This clonotype was detected a few times. The J gene is TRBJ2-7, the V gene TRBV19; perhaps TRBD2 as D (6 bases). CDR1 is LNHDA, CDR2 SQIVND, per germline (reference sequence). Trimming removed 3 bases from V and 0 bases from J, with 9 bases in between. This CDR3 spans 14 amino acids. CDR3 in DNA: TGTGCCAGTAGTATGGGACTGATCTCCTACGAGCAGTACTTC. This encodes CASSMGLISYEQYF.

The chain is built from TRBV7-2 and TRBJ2-3; no clear D gene. CDR1 is SGHTA, CDR2 FQGNSA, per germline. The CDR3 has 14 residues. V was trimmed by 3 bases and J by 4 bases, leaving 11 bases between them. The CDR3 sequence: CASSLGFGSDTQYF. The CDR3 nucleotides read TGTGCCAGCAGCTTGGGTTTTGGGTCAGATACGCAGTATTTT.

This clonotype occurred a few times. The chain couples TRBV7-2 to TRBJ2-3; TRBD1 matches 8 bases. V gave up 0 bases and J gave up 1 base; unmatched junction bases: 3. The CDR3 extends over 16 amino acids. Per germline, CDR1 SGHTA and CDR2 FQGNSA. CDR3 bases: TGTGCCAGCAGCTTAGCGCTGGGACAGGGCACAGATACGCAGTATTTT. Encoded protein: CASSLALGQGTDTQYF.

The sample holds many counts of this clonotype. This chain links TRBV12-3 or TRBV12-4 with TRBJ2-7; no firm D call. This CDR3 is 12 amino acids long. Deletions cut 2 bases from V and 3 bases from J, with 5 bases between. In DNA, the CDR3 is TGTGCCAGCAGTTTAAAGGGCTACGAGCAGTACTTC. Translation: CASSLKGYEQYF.

This clonotype was observed many times. The chain is built from TRBV7-2 and TRBJ2-1, with a weak D call TRBD2 (7 bases). V dropped 1 base and J dropped 3 bases, with 16 bases sitting between them. The length of the CDR3 is 17 residues. Germline CDR1 and CDR2: SGHTA and FQGNSA. CDR3 residues: CASSLGWAGALYNEQFF. The CDR3 DNA sequence: TGTGCCAGCAGCTTAGGTTGGGCGGGGGCCCTCTACAATGAGCAGTTCTTC.